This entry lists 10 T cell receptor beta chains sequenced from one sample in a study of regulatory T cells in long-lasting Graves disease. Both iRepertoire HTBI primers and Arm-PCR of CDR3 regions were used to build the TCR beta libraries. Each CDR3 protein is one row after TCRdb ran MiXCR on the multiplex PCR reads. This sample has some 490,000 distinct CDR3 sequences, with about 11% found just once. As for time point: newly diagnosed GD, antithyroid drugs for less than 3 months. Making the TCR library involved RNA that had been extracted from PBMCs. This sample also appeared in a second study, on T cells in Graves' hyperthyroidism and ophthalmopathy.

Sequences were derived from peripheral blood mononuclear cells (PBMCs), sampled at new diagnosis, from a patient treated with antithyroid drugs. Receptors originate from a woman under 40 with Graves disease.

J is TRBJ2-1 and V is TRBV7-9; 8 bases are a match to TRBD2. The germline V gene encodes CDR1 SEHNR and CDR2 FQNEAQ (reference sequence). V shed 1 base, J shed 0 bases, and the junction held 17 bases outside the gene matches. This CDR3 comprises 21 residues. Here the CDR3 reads CASSLGQYSGVTGSSYNEQFF. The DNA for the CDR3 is TGTGCCAGCAGCTTAGGCCAATATAGCGGGGTAACAGGTAGCTCCTACAATGAGCAGTTCTTC. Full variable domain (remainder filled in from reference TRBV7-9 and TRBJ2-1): DTGVSQNPRHKITKRGQNVTFRCDPISEHNRLYWYRQTLGQGPEFLTYFQNEAQLEKSRLLSDRFSAERPKGSFSTLEIQRTEQGDSAMYLCASSLGQYSGVTGSSYNEQFFGPGTRLTVL.

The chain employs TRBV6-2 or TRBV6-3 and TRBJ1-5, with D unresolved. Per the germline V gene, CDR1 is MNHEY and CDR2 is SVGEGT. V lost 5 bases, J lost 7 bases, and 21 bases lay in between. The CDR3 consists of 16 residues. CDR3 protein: CASSADGNSPGQPQHF. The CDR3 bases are TGTGCCAGCAGTGCCGACGGGAACTCACCGGGCCAGCCCCAGCATTTT.

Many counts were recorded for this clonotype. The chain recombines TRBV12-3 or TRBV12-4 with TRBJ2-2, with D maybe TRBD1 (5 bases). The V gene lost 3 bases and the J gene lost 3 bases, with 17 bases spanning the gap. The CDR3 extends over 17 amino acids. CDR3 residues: CASSFNFPGPDTGELFF. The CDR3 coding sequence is TGTGCCAGCAGTTTTAATTTTCCAGGGCCGGACACCGGGGAGCTGTTTTTT.

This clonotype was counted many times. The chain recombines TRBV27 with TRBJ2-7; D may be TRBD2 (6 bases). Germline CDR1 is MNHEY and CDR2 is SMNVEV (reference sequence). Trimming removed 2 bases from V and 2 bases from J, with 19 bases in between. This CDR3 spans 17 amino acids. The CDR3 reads CASSLRAGGTATYEQYF. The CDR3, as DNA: TGTGCCAGCAGTTTAAGGGCAGGTGGGACTGCCACCTACGAGCAGTACTTC.

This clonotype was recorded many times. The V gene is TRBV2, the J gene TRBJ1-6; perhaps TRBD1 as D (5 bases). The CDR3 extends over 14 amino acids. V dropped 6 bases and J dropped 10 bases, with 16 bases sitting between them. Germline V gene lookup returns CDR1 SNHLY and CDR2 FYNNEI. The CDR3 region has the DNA TGTGCCAGCAGCATCCAGGGTTCCGGCTCACCCCTCCACTTT. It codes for CASSIQGSGSPLHF.

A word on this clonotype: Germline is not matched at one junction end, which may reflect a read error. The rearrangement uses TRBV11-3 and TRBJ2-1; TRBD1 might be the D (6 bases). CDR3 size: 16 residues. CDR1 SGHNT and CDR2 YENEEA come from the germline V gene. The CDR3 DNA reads TGTGCCAGCACCTCCAGGGGACACTTTCTCTCCAATGGGCAGTTCTTC. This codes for CASTSRGHFLSNGQFF.

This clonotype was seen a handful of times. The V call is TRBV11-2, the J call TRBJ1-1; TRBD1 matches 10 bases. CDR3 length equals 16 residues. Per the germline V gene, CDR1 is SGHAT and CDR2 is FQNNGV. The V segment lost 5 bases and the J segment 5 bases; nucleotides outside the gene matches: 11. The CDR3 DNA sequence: TGTGCCAGCAGCCCGGGACAGGGGACGCGGGGGACTGAAGCTTTCTTT. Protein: CASSPGQGTRGTEAFF. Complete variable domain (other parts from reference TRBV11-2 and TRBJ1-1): EAGVAQSPRYKIIEKRQSVAFWCNPISGHATLYWYQQILGQGPKLLIQFQNNGVVDDSQLPKDRFSAERLKGVDSTLKIQPAKLEDSAVYLCASSPGQGTRGTEAFFGQGTRLTVV.

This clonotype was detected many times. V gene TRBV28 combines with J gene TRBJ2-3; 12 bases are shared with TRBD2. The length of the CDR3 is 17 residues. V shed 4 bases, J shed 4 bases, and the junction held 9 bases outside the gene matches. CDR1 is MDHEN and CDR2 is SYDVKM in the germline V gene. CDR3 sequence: CASSSRLAGEDSDTQYF. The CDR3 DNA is TGTGCCAGCAGTTCGCGACTAGCGGGAGAGGATTCAGATACGCAGTATTTT. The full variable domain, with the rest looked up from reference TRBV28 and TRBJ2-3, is DVKVTQSSRYLVKRTGEKVFLECVQDMDHENMFWYRQDPGLGLRLIYFSYDVKMKEKGDIPEGYSVSREKKERFSLILESASTNQTSMYLCASSSRLAGEDSDTQYFGPGTRLTVL.

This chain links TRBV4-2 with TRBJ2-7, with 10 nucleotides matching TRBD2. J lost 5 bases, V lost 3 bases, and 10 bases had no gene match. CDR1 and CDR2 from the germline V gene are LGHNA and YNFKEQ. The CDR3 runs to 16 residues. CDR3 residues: CASSHLAGVTANEQYF. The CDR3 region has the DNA TGTGCCAGCAGCCACCTAGCGGGAGTAACGGCGAACGAGCAGTACTTC.

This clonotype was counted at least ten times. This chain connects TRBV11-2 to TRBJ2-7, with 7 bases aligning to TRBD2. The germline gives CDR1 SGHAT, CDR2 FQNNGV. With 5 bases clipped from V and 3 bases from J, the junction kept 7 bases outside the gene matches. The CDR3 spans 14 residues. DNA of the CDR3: TGTGCCAGCAGCGCCAGACTAGCTGTCTACGAGCAGTACTTC. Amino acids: CASSARLAVYEQYF.